This TCR beta chain comes out of a study of cytomegalovirus exposure and HLA in healthy donors. The PCR had 60 Vbeta and 13 Jbeta primers. The table came from immunoSEQ multiplex PCR; TCRdb's copy has only in-frame clones and leaves some out. Among under 200,000 clones, almost 85% were seen once, and the ten largest hold about 0.37%. Study-wide results and caveats: In an earlier analysis, productive rearrangement rates for most beta V segments clustered near 87% or 30%. The sole available immune exposure information was CMV serostatus. In a later analysis, TCR beta V- and J-gene trimming showed a link to a missense DCLRE1C variant.

This clone was seen only a few times. Its antigen is currently unknown. CDR1 and CDR2 (germline): MNHEY, SVGAGI. The V gene lost 2 bases and the J gene lost 8 bases, with 13 bases spanning the gap. The CDR3 is 14 residues long. Sequencing was performed on PBMCs. This TCR was recovered from a boy aged 2 to 10 in good health and CMV-seronegative. The V call is TRBV6-5, the J call TRBJ1-3; D is possibly TRBD1 (6 bases). The CDR3 nucleotides read TGTGCCAGCAGTTACAACAGGGAAGTCGACACCATATATTTT. Its translation: CASSYNREVDTIYF.